The next 25 T cell receptor beta chains were all read from a single sample in a study of T cells in Graves' hyperthyroidism and ophthalmopathy. Amplification targeted TCR beta CDR3 regions from RNA transcripts. In the first-round RT-PCR of the TCR CDR3, the HTBI primer set was used. TCRdb reprocessed the multiplex PCR reads with MiXCR, giving one entry per CDR3 protein. The data contain hundreds of thousands of distinct CDR3 sequences, about a third of them singletons. The sequenced sample consisted of blood. The source of these receptors is a woman between 40 and 50 years old with Graves' hyperthyroidism.

This clonotype was observed many times. This rearrangement joins TRBV6-5 to TRBJ1-1; D is ambiguous. V was cut by 6 bases and J by 0 bases, with 11 bases left in between. In germline, CDR1 is MNHEY, CDR2 SVGAGI. The CDR3 length is 14 residues. The CDR3 DNA sequence: TGTGCCAGCAGAGAGACCAGTATGAACACTGAAGCTTTCTTT. Its translation is CASRETSMNTEAFF.

This clonotype was seen at least ten times. The chain combines TRBV9 with TRBJ1-6; D is unclear. Germline-derived CDR1 and CDR2 are SGDLS and YYNGEE. Trimming stripped 1 base from V and 10 bases from J, with 12 bases between. The CDR3 spans 14 residues. The CDR3 DNA reads as TGTGCCAGCAGCGTATCTTGGAACGGATCACCCCTCCACTTT. Translated: CASSVSWNGSPLHF. The full variable domain, with the rest looked up from reference TRBV9 and TRBJ1-6, is DSGVTQTPKHLITATGQRVTLRCSPRSGDLSVYWYQQSLDQGLQFLIQYYNGEERAKGNILERFSAQQFPDLHSELNLSSLELGDSALYFCASSVSWNGSPLHFGNGTRLTVT.

The chain joins TRBV7-9 to TRBJ1-6; weak D call: TRBD1 (5 bases). This CDR3 has 12 residues. Germline CDR1 and CDR2: SEHNR and FQNEAQ (reference sequence). Trimming left V 5 bases short and J 11 bases short, with 10 bases between. The CDR3 loop reads CASSLDSPPLHF. CDR3 DNA sequence: TGTGCCAGCAGCCTCGACAGTCCACCCCTCCACTTT.

The rearrangement uses TRBV9 and TRBJ1-2; possible D gene TRBD1, 6 bases. This CDR3 comprises 11 residues. V was shortened by 3 bases and J by 7 bases, with 7 bases between the two germline ends. CDR1 is SGDLS and CDR2 is YYNGEE in the germline V gene. The CDR3 DNA is TGTGCCAGCAGCGACAGGGCTGGCTACACCTTC. As protein: CASSDRAGYTF.

At least ten counts were recorded for this clonotype. The chain links TRBV10-3 to TRBJ2-7; 9 bases map to TRBD1. Germline values: CDR1 ENHRY, CDR2 SYGVKD. J lost 2 bases, V lost 10 bases, and 15 bases had no gene match. The CDR3 is 16 residues long. The CDR3 bases are TGTGCCACCCTAGGGAGGGTGGGACAGGGTCCCTACGAGCAGTACTTC. It translates to CATLGRVGQGPYEQYF.

The count of this clonotype is one. The rearrangement links TRBV7-2 to TRBJ2-5, with 9 positions matching TRBD2. Germline V gene sequence: CDR1 SGHTA, CDR2 FQGNSA. This CDR3 region has 14 residues. The V segment lost 5 bases and the J segment 7 bases; nucleotides outside the gene matches: 8. CDR3 sequence reads: CASSQNRAGGTQYF. In DNA form, the CDR3 reads TGTGCCAGCAGCCAAAACAGAGCGGGAGGGACCCAGTACTTC. Full variable domain (rest looked up from reference TRBV7-2 and TRBJ2-5): GAGVSQSPSNKVTEKGKDVELRCDPISGHTALYWYRQSLGQGLEFLIYFQGNSAPDKSGLPSDRFSAERTGGSVSTLTIQRTQQEDSAVYLCASSQNRAGGTQYFGPGTRLLVL.

The chain links TRBV20-1 to TRBJ1-2; D not resolved. Trimming pared 0 bases from V and 2 bases from J, leaving 7 bases between. Germline V gives CDR1 DFQATT, CDR2 SNEGSKA (reference sequence). This CDR3 spans 13 amino acids. In DNA form, the CDR3 reads TGCAGTGCTAGAGACCTTTGGAACTATGGCTACACCTTC. Protein product: CSARDLWNYGYTF.

The chain links TRBV5-8 to TRBJ2-5; D is possibly TRBD1 (5 bases). The V and J ends lost 3 bases and 3 bases respectively, with 9 bases between them. The CDR3 loop spans 13 amino acids. CDR1 SGHTS and CDR2 YDEGEE come from the germline V gene. The CDR3 region has the DNA TGTGCCAGCAGCTATGGGGCGGAAGAGACCCAGTACTTC. This encodes CASSYGAEETQYF.

This clonotype has a count of ten or more. The CDR3 nucleotides read TGTGCCAGCACCGGCGGGGGGCACTACGAGCAGTACTTC. Translation gives CASTGGGHYEQYF. This sequence joins TRBV7-2 and TRBJ2-7, with TRBD2 matching 8 bases. The CDR3 has 13 residues. Germline assignment: CDR1 SGHTA and CDR2 FQGNSA. After removal of 7 bases from V and 3 bases from J, the junction contained 5 bases not matched to a gene.

This clonotype was found many times. The gene calls are TRBV19 and TRBJ1-2, with D maybe TRBD1 (6 bases). The V end lost 4 bases, the J end lost 5 bases, and 14 bases lay between the germline ends. Germline CDR1 LNHDA, CDR2 SQIVND (reference sequence). CDR3 length: 14 residues. CDR3 nucleotide sequence: TGTGCCAGTAGTACCCTCGGGACACCGTATGGCTACACCTTC. It specifies CASSTLGTPYGYTF.

Of note for this clonotype: The junction departs from the called germline gene at one end, perhaps through a read error. This chain connects TRBV9 to TRBJ2-5, with D hard to call. This CDR3 contains 13 residues. Germline V gene sequence: CDR1 SGDLS, CDR2 YYNGEE. The CDR3 DNA follows: TGTGCCTGCAGCGCCGCCATGGGAGAGACCCAGTACTTC. It is translated as CACSAAMGETQYF.

In regard to this clonotype: Being one base from a much bigger clone, this may be a read error. CDR3 sequence reads: CSLSGGPKEAQYF. The CDR3 DNA reads as TGCAGTTTAAGCGGGGGCCCAAAGGAGGCCCAGTACTTC. This chain links TRBV20-1 with TRBJ2-5; 8 bases align to TRBD2. Germline-derived CDR1 and CDR2 are DFQATT and SNEGSKA (reference sequence). The CDR3 is 13 amino acids. Trimming at V came to 8 bases and at J to 9 bases, leaving 14 bases not matched to a gene.

This clonotype was seen ten or more times. The genes are TRBV2 and TRBJ2-5; D unclear. Germline CDR1 and CDR2: SNHLY and FYNNEI. The CDR3 has 11 amino acids. Deletions cut 4 bases from V and 7 bases from J, with 7 bases between. The CDR3 here is CASSVYGTQYF. The CDR3 bases are TGTGCCAGCAGTGTATACGGGACCCAGTACTTC.

DNA of the CDR3: TGTGCCAGCAGTATGACACAGAACACTGAAGCTTTCTTT. This codes for CASSMTQNTEAFF. V gene TRBV6-1 combines with J gene TRBJ1-1; unclear D gene. Trimming shortened V by 5 bases and J by 1 base, and 8 bases separated the two germline ends. This CDR3 comprises 13 residues. CDR1 is MNHNS, CDR2 SASEGT, per germline.

The J gene is TRBJ2-7, the V gene TRBV7-2; 7 positions match TRBD1. J was trimmed by 3 bases and V by 5 bases; bases with no gene match: 7. CDR3 size: 14 residues. Germline V CDR1 and CDR2: SGHTA, FQGNSA. The CDR3: CASSQTGAVYEQYF. For the CDR3, the DNA is TGTGCCAGCAGCCAAACAGGGGCTGTCTACGAGCAGTACTTC.

This clonotype was seen just once. An end of the junction differs from the germline gene, which may be a read error. This chain uses TRBV5-1 with TRBJ2-5; maybe TRBD1 (5 bases). Germline CDR1 SGHRS, CDR2 YFSETQ. This CDR3 has 14 amino acids. The chain's CDR3 is CASSSTGSQGTQYF. DNA of the CDR3: TGCGCCAGCAGCTCAACAGGAAGCCAAGGGACCCAGTACTTC.

This chain connects TRBV25-1 to TRBJ2-5; 7 positions match TRBD1. This CDR3 is built from 14 residues. Germline values: CDR1 MGHDK, CDR2 SYGVNS. The V and J ends lost 6 bases and 2 bases, in that order; junction bases with no gene match: 6. Here the CDR3 reads CASSQRGPQETQYF. In DNA, the CDR3 is TGTGCCAGCAGCCAAAGGGGGCCTCAAGAGACCCAGTACTTC.

In this sample, this clonotype turned up many times. The chain couples TRBV7-2 to TRBJ1-2, with a possible D match to TRBD1 (5 bases). Germline CDR1 is SGHTA and CDR2 is FQGNSA. The CDR3 spans 14 residues. Trimming cost V 5 bases and J 4 bases, with 14 bases left between them. The CDR3 sequence is CASSLSGEPYGYTF. The CDR3 bases are TGTGCCAGCAGCCTATCGGGGGAGCCCTATGGCTACACCTTC.

This clonotype was found a few times. This chain uses TRBV19 with TRBJ1-1; 8 bases agree with TRBD1. Germline loops: CDR1 LNHDA, CDR2 SQIVND (reference sequence). CDR3 size: 12 residues. Unmatched junction bases numbered 5, after V lost 4 bases and J lost 10 bases. The DNA for the CDR3 is TGTGCCAGTAGTACCCGAGACAGGGGAGCTTTCTTT. It codes for CASSTRDRGAFF.

This clonotype was counted many times. The genes are TRBV7-8 and TRBJ2-5; no clear D gene. Trimming removed 1 base from V and 0 bases from J, with 9 bases in between. The V gene's germline CDR1 is SGHVS and CDR2 FQNEAQ. This CDR3 region has 15 residues. Here the CDR3 DNA reads TGTGCCAGCAGCTTAGGGTCGCCGAACCAAGAGACCCAGTACTTC. Translated: CASSLGSPNQETQYF.

This chain links TRBV6-6 with TRBJ1-5; D might be TRBD1 (5 bases). Germline CDR1 reads MNHNY; CDR2 reads SVGAGI (reference sequence). V lost 7 bases, J lost 2 bases, and 15 bases lay in between. The CDR3 runs 15 residues. Written as DNA, the CDR3 is TGTGCCAGCATTCCCGACGGGGGGGGCAATCAGCCCCAGCATTTT. Translated: CASIPDGGGNQPQHF.

The chain has TRBV29-1 and TRBJ1-5, with D perhaps TRBD1 (6 bases). Germline-derived CDR1 and CDR2 are SQVTM and ANQGSEA. Trimming took off 4 bases at V and 7 bases at J, with 20 bases between the two ends. The CDR3 runs 15 residues. The CDR3 sequence: CSVGVGGGNWQPQHF. CDR3 in DNA: TGCAGCGTTGGCGTTGGGGGGGGCAATTGGCAGCCCCAGCATTTT.

A few counts support this clonotype. This chain connects TRBV2 to TRBJ1-2; D uncertain. This CDR3 has 14 residues. V lost 2 bases to trimming and J lost 8 bases, with 15 bases between them. CDR1 is SNHLY, CDR2 FYNNEI, per germline. Here the CDR3 reads CASSELRGEDGYTF. In DNA form, the CDR3 reads TGTGCCAGCAGTGAATTGCGTGGGGAGGACGGCTACACCTTC. The variable domain in full, with the rest retrieved from reference TRBV2 and TRBJ1-2, is EPEVTQTPSHQVTQMGQEVILRCVPISNHLYFYWYRQILGQKVEFLVSFYNNEISEKSEIFDDQFSVERPDGSNFTLKIRSTKLEDSAMYFCASSELRGEDGYTFGSGTRLTVV.

The rearrangement links TRBV5-6 to TRBJ1-2; TRBD1 might be the D (5 bases). The CDR3 sequence is 13 residues long. Germline V gene lookup returns CDR1 SGHDT and CDR2 YYEEEE. V gave up 10 bases and J gave up 2 bases, with 15 bases separating them. The CDR3 protein is CAWSGGLNYGYTF. DNA of the CDR3: TGTGCCTGGAGTGGGGGACTGAACTATGGCTACACCTTC.

This clonotype was counted only a few times. This chain joins TRBV4-1 and TRBJ2-7, with a possible D match to TRBD2 (6 bases). This CDR3 is 13 amino acids long. Germline CDR1 is MGHRA and CDR2 is YSYEKL. The V and J ends lost 0 bases and 6 bases respectively, with 9 bases between them. The DNA of the CDR3 is TGCGCCAGCAGCCAAGATGGGAGGACCGAGCAGTACTTC. It codes for CASSQDGRTEQYF.